Given below is one TCR beta chain in context. The CDR3 is 15 amino acids. The germline V and J ends were trimmed by 4 bases and 5 bases, with 17 bases remaining between them. From germline, CDR1 is KGHSH and CDR2 LQKENI. These data originate in a study of shared clonotypes between healthy human individuals. Assay execution proceeded at the deep level. Assay: immunoSEQ multiplex PCR; the TCRdb copy retains only in-frame clones and omits some. The sample includes 2 million to 2.5 million clones, nearly 97% of them seen just once. The V gene is TRBV18, the J gene TRBJ2-5; D may be TRBD2 (5 bases). The receptor was isolated from a man younger than 35 in good health. What was sequenced was naive CD4+ T cells sorted from blood. Subset: CD45RA+ positively selected. CDR3 sequence: CASSRESGNFETQYF. DNA of the CDR3: TGTGCCAGCTCACGTGAGTCGGGGAACTTTGAGACCCAGTACTTC.